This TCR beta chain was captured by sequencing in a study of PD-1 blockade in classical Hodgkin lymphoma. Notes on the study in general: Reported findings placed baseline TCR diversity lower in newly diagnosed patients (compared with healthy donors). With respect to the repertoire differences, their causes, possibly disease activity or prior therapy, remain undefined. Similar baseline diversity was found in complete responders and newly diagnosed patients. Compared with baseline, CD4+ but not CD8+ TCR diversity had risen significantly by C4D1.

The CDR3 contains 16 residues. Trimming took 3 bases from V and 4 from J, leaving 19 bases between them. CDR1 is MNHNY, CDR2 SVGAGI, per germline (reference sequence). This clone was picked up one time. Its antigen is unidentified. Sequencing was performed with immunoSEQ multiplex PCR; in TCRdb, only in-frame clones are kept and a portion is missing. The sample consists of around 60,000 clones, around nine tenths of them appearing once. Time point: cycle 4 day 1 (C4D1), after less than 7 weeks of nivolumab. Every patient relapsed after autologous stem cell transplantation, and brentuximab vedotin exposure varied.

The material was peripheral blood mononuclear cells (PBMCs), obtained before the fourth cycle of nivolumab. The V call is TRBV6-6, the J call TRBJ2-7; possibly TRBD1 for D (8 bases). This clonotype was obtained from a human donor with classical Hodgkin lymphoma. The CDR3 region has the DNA TGTGCCAGCAGTTATGGGGGGGGACAGGATCGATACGAGCAGTACTTC. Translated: CASSYGGGQDRYEQYF.